What follows is one T cell receptor beta chain and its context. Its antigen remains unknown. The sample originates from a study of T cell responses to AZD1222 COVID-19 vaccine. Turning to the study itself: Analysis merged second doses at about 4 or about 12 weeks.

Findings and limits, study-wide: Vaccination with two AZD1222 doses was followed by a rise in Spike-specific TCR breadth and depth. The sample set comprised mostly white British donors with more females, and clonal diversity was possibly underestimated.

Profiling relied on immunoSEQ multiplex PCR, and the TCRdb table lists in-frame clones only, not all of them. There are roughly 96,000 clones in the sample; around nine tenths occur only once, and 2.8% lies in the top ten. V was cut by 4 bases and J by 9 bases, with 8 bases left in between. The CDR3 loop spans 11 amino acids. Germline CDR1 and CDR2: SGDLS and YYNGEE. The rearrangement joins TRBV9 to TRBJ2-1; unclear D gene. The sample here was peripheral blood, taken on day 0 of AZD1222 vaccination. This clonotype originated in an adult in good health. CDR3 DNA sequence: TGTGCCAGCAGCCTCAACGGTGAGCAGTTCTTC. It is translated as CASSLNGEQFF.